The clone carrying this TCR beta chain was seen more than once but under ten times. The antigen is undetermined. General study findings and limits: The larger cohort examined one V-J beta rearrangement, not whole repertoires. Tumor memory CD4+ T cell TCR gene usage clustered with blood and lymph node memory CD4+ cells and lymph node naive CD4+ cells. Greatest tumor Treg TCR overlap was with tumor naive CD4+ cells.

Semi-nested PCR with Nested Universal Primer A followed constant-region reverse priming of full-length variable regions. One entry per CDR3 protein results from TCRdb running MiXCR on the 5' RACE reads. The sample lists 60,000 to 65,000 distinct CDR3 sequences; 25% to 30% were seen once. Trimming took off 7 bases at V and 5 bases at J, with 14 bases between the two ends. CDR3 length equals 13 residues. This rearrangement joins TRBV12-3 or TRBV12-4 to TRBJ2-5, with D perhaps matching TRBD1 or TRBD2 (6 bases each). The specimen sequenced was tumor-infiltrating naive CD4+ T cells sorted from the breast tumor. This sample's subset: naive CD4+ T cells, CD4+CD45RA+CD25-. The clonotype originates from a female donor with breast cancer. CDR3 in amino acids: CASTLAQGETQYF. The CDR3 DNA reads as TGTGCCAGCACCCTAGCGCAGGGGGAGACCCAGTACTTC.